The rows below give T cell receptor beta chains drawn from one sample of a study of cytomegalovirus exposure and HLA in healthy donors. Data came from immunoSEQ multiplex PCR; TCRdb stores just in-frame clones and leaves some out. Here the sample spans under 200,000 clones, 70% to 80% being singletons. Source material: PBMCs. The receptors were gathered from a man younger than 45 in good health and CMV-seronegative. Each CDR3 is given with its conserved first and last residue. The D gene is left open where the match is weak. For some rows the clone size is stated as once, few or many, or as a class when expanded; others skip it.

J: TRBJ2-2
V: TRBV16
D: -
size: -
length: 14
DNA: TGTGCCAGCAGCCAATCGACATCCACCGGGGAGCTGTTTTTT
CDR3: CASSQSTSTGELFF

J: TRBJ2-3
V: TRBV7-2
D: -
size: -
length: 14
DNA: TGTGCCAGCAGCTTTGGGACATGGGCAGATACGCAGTATTTT
CDR3: CASSFGTWADTQYF

J: TRBJ2-1
V: TRBV2
D: TRBD2
size: -
length: 15
DNA: TGTGCCAGCATTTCAACCGGGACTAGCGGGAGAAGTACCCTCTTC
CDR3: CASISTGTSGRSTLF

J: TRBJ2-5
V: TRBV4-1
D: TRBD1
size: -
length: 16
DNA: TGCGCCAGCAGCCACGGGACAGGGGGCGTCCAGGAGACCCAGTACTTC
CDR3: CASSHGTGGVQETQYF

J: TRBJ2-2
V: TRBV9
D: TRBD1
size: -
length: 17
DNA: TGTGCCAGCAGCGTAGCTACGGGGACAGGGGCGGTCGGGGAGCTGTTTTTT
CDR3: CASSVATGTGAVGELFF

J: TRBJ1-5
V: TRBV5-1
D: TRBD1
size: few
length: 14
DNA: TGCGCCAGCAGCACCGGACAGGGCAATCAGCCCCAGCATTTT
CDR3: CASSTGQGNQPQHF

J: TRBJ2-2
V: TRBV28
D: -
size: -
length: 15
DNA: TGTGCCAGCAGTCTACGGTCGCCGAACACCGGGGAGCTGTTTTTT
CDR3: CASSLRSPNTGELFF

J: TRBJ2-5
V: TRBV29-1
D: TRBD2
size: -
length: 15
DNA: TGCAGCGTTGAGGGACTAGCGAGCTTCCTAGAGACCCAGTACTTC
CDR3: CSVEGLASFLETQYF

J: TRBJ1-2
V: TRBV27
D: -
size: -
length: 12
DNA: TGTGCCAGCAGCGGGTCATACTATGGCTACACCTTC
CDR3: CASSGSYYGYTF

J: TRBJ1-4
V: TRBV28
D: -
size: -
length: 17
DNA: TGTGCCAGCAGTCACAGAGCGTCAGGGTTAACTAATGAAAAACTGTTTTTT
CDR3: CASSHRASGLTNEKLFF